A single sample is the source of the 6 T cell receptor beta chains below, sequenced in a study of cytomegalovirus exposure and HLA in healthy donors. The study ran its PCR with 60 Vbeta and 13 Jbeta primers. Profiled with immunoSEQ multiplex PCR; TCRdb holds only in-frame clones, not every one. The sample comprises about 100,000 clones, approximately 72% of which are singletons, and approximately 14% rests with the top ten. Material for sequencing was PBMCs. These receptors all stem from a male donor in good health and CMV-seropositive.

This rearrangement joins TRBV30 to TRBJ2-5; D unresolved. Trimming removed 2 bases from V and 5 bases from J, with 18 bases in between. The V gene's germline CDR1 is GTSNPN and CDR2 SVGIG (reference sequence). The length of the CDR3 is 15 residues. In DNA, the CDR3 is TGTGCCTGGAGTAAATGGCGCGGTTCGTTGGAGACCCAGTACTTC. Its protein is CAWSKWRGSLETQYF.

The chain combines TRBV28 with TRBJ2-2; the D gene is possibly TRBD1 (8 bases). CDR1 is MDHEN, CDR2 SYDVKM, per germline. V was pared by 6 bases and J by 6 bases, with 17 bases between. The CDR3 loop spans 15 amino acids. The DNA for the CDR3 is TGTGCCAGCAGGGACAGGGTGGGGGGGGCCGGGGAGCTGTTTTTT. Amino acids: CASRDRVGGAGELFF.

CDR3 nucleotide sequence: TGTGCCACCAGCAGCCAGGGGGCCAGGGATCAGCCCCAGCATTTT. Amino acid sequence: CATSSQGARDQPQHF. The chain combines TRBV15 with TRBJ1-5; 8 nucleotides align to TRBD1. With V trimmed by 3 bases and J by 5 bases, 6 bases remained unmatched. Germline CDR1 reads LNHNV; CDR2 reads YYDKDF (reference sequence). The CDR3 runs to 15 residues.

The chain combines TRBV23-1 with TRBJ1-2; 8 bases are shared with TRBD1. TRBV23-1 is flagged as an ORF with uncertain function. With V trimmed by 4 bases and J by 4 bases, 5 bases remained unmatched. The CDR3 runs to 14 residues. CDR3 bases: TGCGCCAGCAGTCTTTACAGGGGGGGCTATGGCTACACCTTC. Its translation: CASSLYRGGYGYTF.

The genes are TRBV19 and TRBJ2-7, with 9 bases aligning to TRBD1. Germline CDR1 LNHDA, CDR2 SQIVND (reference sequence). The V and J ends lost 5 bases and 5 bases, in that order; junction bases with no gene match: 7. The CDR3 extends over 14 amino acids. The CDR3 is CASSDRGYENEQYF. In DNA, the CDR3 is TGTGCCAGTAGTGACAGGGGGTACGAAAACGAGCAGTACTTC.

The chain combines TRBV28 with TRBJ2-3; 8 bases align to TRBD1. J gave up 4 bases and V 2 bases, and 5 bases lay outside the gene matches. This CDR3 region has 15 residues. The V gene's germline CDR1 is MDHEN and CDR2 SYDVKM. The CDR3 DNA is TGTGCCAGCAGTTTAGCAGGGGGCGAACCAGATACGCAGTATTTT. This translates into CASSLAGGEPDTQYF.